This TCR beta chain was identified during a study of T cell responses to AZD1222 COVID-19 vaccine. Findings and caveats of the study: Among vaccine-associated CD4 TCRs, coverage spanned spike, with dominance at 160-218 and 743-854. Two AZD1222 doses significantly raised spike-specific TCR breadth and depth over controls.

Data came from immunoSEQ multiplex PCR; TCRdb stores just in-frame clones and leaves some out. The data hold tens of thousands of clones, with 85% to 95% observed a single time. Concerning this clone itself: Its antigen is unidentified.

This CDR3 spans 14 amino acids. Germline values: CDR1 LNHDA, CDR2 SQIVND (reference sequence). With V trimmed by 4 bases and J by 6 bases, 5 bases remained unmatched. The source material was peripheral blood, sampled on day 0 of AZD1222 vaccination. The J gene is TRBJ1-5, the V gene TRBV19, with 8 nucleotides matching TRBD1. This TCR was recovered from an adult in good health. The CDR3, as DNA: TGTGCCAGTAGTACCAGGGGGCAGGGTCAGCCCCAGCATTTT. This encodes CASSTRGQGQPQHF.